The following is a T cell receptor (beta chain) sequence with its context. This sample stems from a study of CD8 T cells in Susac syndrome. Study summary: Sequenced Susac syndrome patients included over 5 with active disease and 8 or 9 who were in remission. The Susac syndrome patients were therapy-naive, on corticosteroids, or on intravenous immunoglobulin alone at blood draw.

CDR1 is MNHEY, CDR2 SVGEGT, per germline. This CDR3 is 14 amino acids long. The trim removed 6 bases at V and 6 bases at J, leaving 9 bases unmatched. The patients with Susac syndrome were individuals who fulfilled the recently defined diagnostic criteria for disease that was either definite or probable. An input of about 0.45 to 1 ug of RNA was subjected to reverse transcription using random hexamers. TCRdb independently ran MiXCR on the immunoSEQ multiplex PCR reads; one entry per CDR3 protein. The sample contains 77,000 or so distinct CDR3 sequences, 85% to 95% of which appear only once. Sequenced sample: CD4+ T cells from PBMCs. J is TRBJ2-5 and V is TRBV6-2 or TRBV6-3; 8 positions agree with TRBD2. The receptor comes from a human donor with Susac syndrome. CDR3 bases: TGTGCCAGCAGAAGAGCGGGGGCGAGGCAGACCCAGTACTTC. Protein product: CASRRAGARQTQYF.